The 7 T cell receptor beta chains in this list originate from one sample, sequenced in a study of regulatory T cells in long-lasting Graves disease. Sequencing libraries for TCR beta were prepared with iRepertoire HTBI primers and Arm-PCR of CDR3 regions. TCRdb processed the multiplex PCR reads anew with MiXCR; each CDR3 protein has one entry. The repertoire has hundreds of thousands of distinct CDR3 sequences, 15% to 20% of them found once; the top ten carry around 12%. Indicated time point: newly diagnosed GD, antithyroid drugs for less than 3 months. From PBMCs, RNA was extracted and then used to make the TCR library. The same data also contributed to another study, on T cells in Graves' hyperthyroidism and ophthalmopathy.

The source was peripheral blood mononuclear cells (PBMCs), collected at new diagnosis, from a patient treated with antithyroid drugs. Every receptor here comes from a man aged 18 to 30 with Graves disease.

This clonotype has ten or more counts. The genes are TRBV11-2 and TRBJ1-3, with D uncertain. CDR3 length equals 15 residues. The ends were cut back, 4 bases at V and 4 bases at J, with 14 bases in the middle. Looked up from germline, CDR1 is SGHAT and CDR2 is FQNNGV. The CDR3 DNA follows: TGTGCCAGCAGCTCACACCAAAAGGCCGGAAACACCATATATTTT. It encodes CASSSHQKAGNTIYF.

This clonotype was recorded many times. The genes are TRBV6-5 and TRBJ2-1; 7 nucleotides line up with TRBD2. The CDR3 totals 18 residues. After removal of 2 bases from V and 4 bases from J, the junction contained 14 bases not matched to a gene. Germline assignment: CDR1 MNHEY and CDR2 SVGAGI. The CDR3 loop is CASSYPASSSGPYNEQFF. The CDR3, as DNA: TGTGCCAGCAGTTACCCGGCTTCTTCTAGCGGACCTTACAATGAGCAGTTCTTC.

This clonotype was seen many times. The chain has TRBV12-3 or TRBV12-4 and TRBJ1-5, with 9 nucleotides matching TRBD1. The trim removed 6 bases at V and 6 bases at J, leaving 9 bases unmatched. The CDR3 extends over 15 amino acids. CDR3 amino acids: CASRSTGGAGQPQHF. The CDR3 DNA follows: TGTGCCAGCAGGTCTACAGGGGGCGCAGGTCAGCCCCAGCATTTT.

At least ten counts were recorded for this clonotype. The rearrangement joins TRBV12-3 or TRBV12-4 to TRBJ2-1, with no clear D. Trimming removed 6 bases at V and 12 bases at J, with 12 bases between. This CDR3 contains 11 residues. The DNA for the CDR3 is TGTGCCAGCAGCGGAGTACTGGGGCAGTTCTTC. This sequence encodes CASSGVLGQFF.

This clonotype was observed a few times. This sequence joins TRBV7-8 and TRBJ2-7; D perhaps matches TRBD1 (6 bases). Trimming shortened V by 3 bases and J by 2 bases, and 11 bases separated the two germline ends. The CDR3 totals 14 residues. CDR1 and CDR2 (germline): SGHVS, FQNEAQ. The CDR3 reads CASSLGHSAYEQYF. The CDR3 DNA sequence: TGTGCCAGCAGCTTGGGACATAGTGCCTACGAGCAGTACTTC.

CDR3: CAWSGTRGLYNEQFF. In DNA, the CDR3 is TGTGCCTGGAGTGGGACTAGGGGCCTCTACAATGAGCAGTTCTTC. The chain combines TRBV30 with TRBJ2-1, with 7 bases aligning to TRBD2. CDR3 size: 15 residues. CDR1 and CDR2 (germline): GTSNPN, SVGIG (reference sequence). V shed 1 base, J shed 3 bases, and the junction held 6 bases outside the gene matches.

The chain couples TRBV9 to TRBJ1-2; a possible D gene is TRBD1 (5 bases). The CDR3 length is 15 residues. Germline V gene lookup returns CDR1 SGDLS and CDR2 YYNGEE. V was trimmed by 7 bases and J by 4 bases, leaving 20 bases between them. The CDR3 DNA reads TGTGCCAGCGGCCCAGAGGTCGACAGAGCCTATGGCTACACCTTC. Protein: CASGPEVDRAYGYTF.